These T cell receptor beta chains were read from a single sample in a study of identical twins. MiXCR, run by TCRdb on the 5' RACE reads, gives a single entry per CDR3 protein. This table has nearly 250,000 distinct CDR3 sequences, approximately 7% appearing once. A further study also used this sample, focusing on yellow fever vaccine responses in identical twins.

Sequenced input: memory (CD45RO+) T cells sorted from blood. Receptor source: a woman aged 18-29 years in good health. The CDR3 runs from the conserved cysteine through the conserved F or W. A D gene is named only where the DNA matches it firmly. For some rows the clone size is stated as once, few or many, or as a class when expanded; others skip it.

abundance,j_gene,v_gene,d_gene,CDR3aa,CDR3nt
few,TRBJ2-1,TRBV2,NA,CASSENSQIKAYNEQFF,TGTGCCAGCAGTGAAAATTCGCAGATAAAAGCCTACAATGAGCAGTTCTTC
many,TRBJ1-4,TRBV6-1,NA,CASSITLREKLFF,TGTGCCAGCAGTATCACCCTCCGTGAAAAACTGTTTTTT
few,TRBJ2-6,TRBV5-6,TRBD1,CASGNRGLSSGANVLTF,TGTGCCAGCGGCAACAGGGGGCTAAGCTCTGGGGCCAACGTCCTGACTTTC
few,TRBJ2-1,TRBV7-9,TRBD2,CASSPSGRALEQFF,TGTGCCAGCAGCCCTAGCGGGAGGGCCCTTGAGCAGTTCTTC
many,TRBJ2-1,TRBV28,NA,CASSFFTGFNEQFF,TGTGCCAGCAGTTTCTTTACAGGGTTCAATGAGCAGTTCTTC
few,TRBJ2-3,TRBV11-2,NA,CASSLGASRSTDTQYF,TGTGCCAGCAGCTTAGGGGCTAGCAGATCCACAGATACGCAGTATTTT
many,TRBJ2-3,TRBV12-3/TRBV12-4,TRBD2,CASSREGQGDTQYF,TGTGCCAGCAGCCGGGAGGGCCAAGGGGATACGCAGTATTTT
NA,TRBJ2-7,TRBV2,NA,CASSEFSQDSTTF,TGTGCCAGCAGTGAGTTTTCCCAGGACAGCACGACCTTC
few,TRBJ2-2,TRBV9,NA,CASSVSSSGTGELFF,TGTGCCAGCAGCGTTTCTAGTTCGGGCACCGGGGAGCTGTTTTTT
many,TRBJ1-1,TRBV28,TRBD1,CASSLGGGAVSMNTEAFF,TGTGCCAGCAGTTTAGGAGGGGGCGCGGTTTCAATGAACACTGAAGCTTTCTTT